This TCR beta chain was sequenced during a study of beta chain features in type 1 diabetes. Study observations and caveats: Shortening of TCRB CDR3s, moderate but significant, appeared in all four CD4+ subsets of Type 1 diabetes patients.

CD4+ naive, central memory, regulatory and stem cell-like memory cells were sorted via CD45RO/CCR7/CD25/CD127/CD95/CD27. Every bit of the isolated RNA underwent reverse transcription, so sequencing read expressed TCRB transcripts. TCRdb's table, derived via immunoSEQ multiplex PCR, lists solely in-frame clones and lacks some. The data show roughly 340,000 clones, over 10% seen once. The table lists this clone with a few counts. Its antigen is not identified. Sequences were obtained from naive CD4+ T cells from blood. This TCR came from a woman in her late teens or twenties with type 1 diabetes.

Here the CDR3 DNA reads TGTGCCACCAGCCCCACGGGGGGCATTTCCAAAGAGACCCAGTACTTC. Its translation is CATSPTGGISKETQYF. V usage is TRBV15 and J usage is TRBJ2-5, with D possibly being TRBD2 (7 bases). There are 16 residues in the CDR3. CDR1 is LNHNV, CDR2 YYDKDF, per germline (reference sequence). With 5 bases removed from V and 3 bases from J, the gap between germline ends came to 19 bases.